Each of the 25 T cell receptor beta chains below was sequenced from the same sample in a study of spatial heterogeneity in lung cancer. General study results and limits: Within tumors, counts of expanded alpha and beta TCRs tracked tumor mutation counts.

As to time point: sample taken at primary tumor resection. TCRdb recomputed calls from the 5' RACE reads with MiXCR, one row per CDR3 protein. The table includes 17,000 or so distinct CDR3 sequences, 6.2% detected once. These TCRs are of unknown antigen specificity. Here the sequenced sample was lung tumor tissue, taken at surgery. All receptors come from a male donor with early-stage non-small cell lung cancer.

This clonotype was detected ten times or more. A library prepared for alpha chains yielded this beta chain as an off-target read; its size is of little meaning. The genes are TRBV7-2 and TRBJ2-1; D not resolved. CDR3 size: 15 residues. Trimming left V 0 bases short and J 3 bases short, with 9 bases between. Germline-derived CDR1 and CDR2 are SGHTA and FQGNSA. CDR3: CASSLAVKSYNEQFF. CDR3 in DNA: TGTGCCAGCAGCTTAGCGGTGAAGAGCTACAATGAGCAGTTCTTC.

This clonotype has a count of ten or more. This beta chain appears as a stray read in a library generated for alpha chains; its size is not informative. The chain has TRBV6-2 or TRBV6-3 and TRBJ2-4; 10 bases line up with TRBD2. V was clipped by 2 bases and J by 1 base; unmatched bases: 8. The germline V gene has CDR1 MNHEY and CDR2 SVGEGT. The CDR3 covers 18 residues. Here the CDR3 DNA reads TGTGCCAGCAGTTACCCAGCGGGGGGGCGGGCGGCCAAAAACATTCAGTACTTC. Protein sequence: CASSYPAGGRAAKNIQYF.

In this sample, this clonotype turned up many times. The library was prepared for alpha chains; this beta chain is a stray read, so its frequency means little. The chain uses TRBV12-3 or TRBV12-4 and TRBJ1-1; D is possibly TRBD1 (5 bases). With 6 bases removed from V and 1 base from J, the gap between germline ends came to 12 bases. This CDR3 has 14 amino acids. The DNA for the CDR3 is TGTGCCAGCAGCTACGTAACAGGGAACACTGAAGCTTTCTTT. This sequence encodes CASSYVTGNTEAFF.

This clonotype was counted ten times or more. Being off target in a library aimed at alpha chains, this beta chain has a size of little meaning. V is TRBV29-1 and J is TRBJ1-1; D perhaps matches TRBD1 (6 bases). Germline CDR1 is SQVTM and CDR2 is ANQGSEA. This CDR3 is built from 15 residues. V was shortened by 5 bases and J by 7 bases, with 23 bases between the two germline ends. Here the CDR3 reads CSVPDRDNGGNEAFF. The CDR3 nucleotides are TGCAGCGTTCCGGATCGGGACAACGGGGGGAATGAAGCTTTCTTT.

The table lists this clonotype with many counts. This beta chain appears as a stray read in a library generated for alpha chains; its size is not informative. V is TRBV18 and J is TRBJ2-2, with D unresolved. Trimming cost V 4 bases and J 0 bases, with 12 bases left between them. This CDR3 contains 16 residues. Per germline, CDR1 KGHSH and CDR2 LQKENI. The CDR3 coding sequence is TGTGCCAGCTCACGGGTTGACAACGCGAACACCGGGGAGCTGTTTTTT. Translating gives CASSRVDNANTGELFF.

Turning to this clonotype: Since it is a stray read in a library aimed at alpha chains, this beta chain has a size that is not meaningful. This chain uses TRBV20-1 with TRBJ2-7; 7 nucleotides line up with TRBD1. After removal of 8 bases from V and 0 bases from J, the junction contained 7 bases not matched to a gene. This CDR3 is built from 13 residues. CDR1 is DFQATT, CDR2 SNEGSKA, per germline (reference sequence). The CDR3 region is CSTQTGPSYEQYF. The CDR3 region has the DNA TGCAGTACTCAGACAGGGCCCTCCTACGAGCAGTACTTC.

This clonotype was recorded many times. Being off target in a library aimed at alpha chains, this beta chain has a size of little meaning. The chain recombines TRBV6-5 with TRBJ2-5, with D perhaps matching TRBD1 (5 bases). This CDR3 is built from 15 residues. Trimming cost V 5 bases and J 0 bases, with 13 bases left between them. CDR1 MNHEY and CDR2 SVGAGI come from the germline V gene. In DNA, the CDR3 is TGTGCCAGCAGTCATTCTACAGGATACCAAGAGACCCAGTACTTC. It translates to CASSHSTGYQETQYF.

This clonotype ranks as medium-sized. One end of the junction is discordant with germline, which a read error may explain. As an off-target read in a library built for alpha chains, this beta chain has a frequency of little significance. The rearrangement uses TRBV20-1 and TRBJ1-6; D is unresolved. Germline assignment: CDR1 DFQATT and CDR2 SNEGSKA (reference sequence). The CDR3 spans 14 residues. This chain's CDR3 is CSARGYIRNSPLHF. The CDR3, as DNA: TGCAGTGCCAGAGGGTACATTCGGAATTCACCCCTCCACTTT.

This clonotype was recorded many times. Because the library targeted alpha chains, this beta chain is an off-target read whose size means little. The CDR3 reads CSVGGDGNSPLHF. DNA of the CDR3: TGCAGCGTTGGAGGGGATGGAAATTCACCCCTCCACTTT. The chain carries TRBV29-1 and TRBJ1-6; D is perhaps TRBD1 (5 bases). CDR3 size: 13 residues. The V gene lost 4 bases and the J gene lost 7 bases, with 11 bases spanning the gap. Germline CDR1 SQVTM, CDR2 ANQGSEA.

Of note for this clonotype: This beta chain was picked up by a library intended for alpha chains and is off target, so its count carries little meaning. The chain couples TRBV24-1 to TRBJ2-2; D is unresolved. V gave up 6 bases and J gave up 1 base, with 14 bases separating them. Germline loops: CDR1 KGHDR, CDR2 SFDVKD. There are 16 residues in the CDR3. This chain's CDR3 is CATSPTPALNTGELFF. The CDR3 DNA sequence: TGTGCCACCAGTCCAACCCCTGCCTTGAACACCGGGGAGCTGTTTTTT.

Details on this clonotype: Relative to the germline gene, one junction end is altered; a read error may explain this. The library was built for alpha chains, so this beta chain is an off-target read and its size means little. V gene TRBV20-1 combines with J gene TRBJ2-7, with 9 bases fitting TRBD2. Germline V gene sequence: CDR1 DFQATT, CDR2 SNEGSKA (reference sequence). The CDR3 is made up of 14 amino acids. The CDR3 region is CSAYKREVSYEQNF. CDR3 nucleotide sequence: TGCAGTGCTTACAAGCGGGAGGTCTCCTACGAGCAGAACTTC.

About this clonotype itself: This beta chain turned up in a library designed for alpha chains; as an off-target read, its abundance says little. This chain joins TRBV5-4 and TRBJ1-2, with D uncertain. Germline CDR1 is SGHNT and CDR2 is YYREEE (reference sequence). V was clipped by 4 bases and J by 1 base, with 14 bases between them. The CDR3 has 15 residues. In DNA, the CDR3 is TGTGCCAGCAGCCCACCCCAGCAATTTAACTATGGCTACACCTTC. It is translated as CASSPPQQFNYGYTF.

This clonotype is medium-sized within its sample. This beta chain is off target for a library built for alpha chains, so its abundance means little. The DNA of the CDR3 is TGTGCCAGCAGTCTCTCCGGGACACCTCGGGGGAATGAGCAGTTCTTC. It encodes CASSLSGTPRGNEQFF. The chain joins TRBV28 to TRBJ2-1; D assignment may be TRBD1 or TRBD2 (6 bases each). The germline V gene encodes CDR1 MDHEN and CDR2 SYDVKM. The CDR3 covers 16 residues. V lost 5 bases to trimming and J lost 7 bases, with 21 bases between them.

At least ten counts were recorded for this clonotype. Because the library targeted alpha chains, this beta chain is an off-target read whose size means little. The rearrangement links TRBV7-2 to TRBJ2-2; no definite D call. Germline-derived CDR1 and CDR2 are SGHTA and FQGNSA. CDR3 length equals 12 residues. The V end was cut by 5 bases, the J end by 3 bases, with 4 bases between. The CDR3 nucleotides are TGTGCCAGCAGCCCCTACACCGGGGAGCTGTTTTTT. Translation gives CASSPYTGELFF.

This clonotype was seen ten or more times. A library made for alpha chains picked up this beta chain off target, so its size means little. V usage is TRBV7-9 and J usage is TRBJ2-3; unclear D gene. CDR1 and CDR2 from the germline V gene are SEHNR and FQNEAQ (reference sequence). This CDR3 has 12 amino acids. V was trimmed by 5 bases and J by 6 bases, leaving 9 bases between them. The chain's CDR3 is CASSPDRDTQYF. The DNA of the CDR3 is TGTGCCAGCAGCCCGGACCGTGATACGCAGTATTTT.

This clonotype is categorized as medium-sized. In a library made to pick up alpha chains, this beta chain is a stray read with a size that means little. The rearrangement uses TRBV27 and TRBJ2-7; TRBD2 is a possible D gene (7 bases). The CDR3 is made up of 11 amino acids. Trimming cost V 10 bases and J 5 bases, with 12 bases left between them. Germline CDR1 MNHEY, CDR2 SMNVEV (reference sequence). Here the CDR3 DNA reads TGTGCCACCGGGGGGCTGCACGAGCAGTACTTC. Translation: CATGGLHEQYF.

Many counts were recorded for this clonotype. The library was designed around alpha chains, so this beta chain is a stray read whose abundance carries little weight. The V gene is TRBV20-1, the J gene TRBJ2-3; 8 nucleotides agree with TRBD2. The germline V gene has CDR1 DFQATT and CDR2 SNEGSKA (reference sequence). V shed 3 bases, J shed 3 bases, and the junction held 5 bases outside the gene matches. There are 14 residues in the CDR3. CDR3 nucleotide sequence: TGCAGTGCTAGGTCGAGCGGGAGAACAGATACGCAGTATTTT. Protein product: CSARSSGRTDTQYF.

This clonotype was observed many times. Because this beta chain is a stray read in a library intended to capture alpha chains, its abundance should not be given much weight. The chain carries TRBV7-6 and TRBJ2-5; 10 bases fit TRBD1. J gave up 4 bases and V 5 bases, and 16 bases lay outside the gene matches. The CDR3 is 18 amino acids. CDR1 and CDR2 (germline): SGHVS, FNYEAQ. CDR3 amino acids: CASSGPGTGVSEAETQYF. CDR3 bases: TGTGCCAGCAGCGGGCCCGGGACAGGGGTTAGTGAGGCAGAGACCCAGTACTTC.

This clonotype was counted at least ten times. This beta chain turned up in a library designed for alpha chains; as an off-target read, its abundance says little. The CDR3 reads CASSLARGSFRGTEAFF. As DNA, the CDR3 is TGTGCCAGCAGCTTGGCCAGGGGGAGTTTTAGGGGCACTGAAGCTTTCTTT. V is TRBV5-5 and J is TRBJ1-1, with 7 bases lining up with TRBD1. The J segment lost 4 bases and the V segment lost 0 bases, leaving 12 bases of the junction unmatched. CDR3 length: 17 amino acids. Germline assignment: CDR1 SGHKS and CDR2 YYEKEE (reference sequence).

This clonotype was detected many times. Since it is a stray read in a library aimed at alpha chains, this beta chain has a size that is not meaningful. This sequence joins TRBV23-1 and TRBJ2-6; either TRBD1 or TRBD2 may fit D (6 bases each). TRBV23-1 has ORF status, its function being uncertain. Trimming stripped 7 bases from V and 2 bases from J, with 12 bases between. The CDR3 is made up of 15 amino acids. In nucleotides, the CDR3 is TGCGCCAGCACCCCAAGGGGGGCTGGGGCCAACGTCCTGACTTTC. Translated, it gives CASTPRGAGANVLTF.

Many counts were recorded for this clonotype. A library made for alpha chains picked up this beta chain off target, so its size means little. The rearrangement uses TRBV11-2 and TRBJ2-7; D may be TRBD2 (5 bases). The CDR3 has 14 residues. The V end was cut by 5 bases, the J end by 6 bases, with 17 bases between. Germline V gene sequence: CDR1 SGHAT, CDR2 FQNNGV. CDR3 DNA: TGTGCCAGCAGCGTTCTAGCAGTCCGGGGCGAGCAGTACTTC. Translating gives CASSVLAVRGEQYF.

This clonotype came up many times. This beta chain is a stray read from a library made for alpha chains; its abundance is not meaningful. The chain joins TRBV15 to TRBJ2-5; D may be TRBD2 (7 bases). The V end was cut by 3 bases, the J end by 5 bases, with 13 bases between. This CDR3 has 14 amino acids. CDR1 and CDR2 (germline): LNHNV, YYDKDF (reference sequence). The CDR3 DNA sequence: TGTGCCACCAGCAGTTCGGGGGGCTTTGAGACCCAGTACTTC. This encodes CATSSSGGFETQYF.

This clonotype was detected many times. A library prepared for alpha chains yielded this beta chain as an off-target read; its size is of little meaning. The rearrangement joins TRBV7-2 to TRBJ2-3; D possibly corresponds to TRBD1 (6 bases). Germline lookup yields CDR1 SGHTA and CDR2 FQGNSA. V was pared by 7 bases and J by 4 bases, with 12 bases between. The CDR3 consists of 13 residues. The CDR3 loop is CASKKGGSDTQYF. Here the CDR3 DNA reads TGTGCCAGCAAAAAAGGGGGATCAGATACGCAGTATTTT.

There are many counts of this clonotype. Because this beta chain is a stray read in a library intended to capture alpha chains, its abundance should not be given much weight. The gene calls are TRBV28 and TRBJ2-1; 10 nucleotides line up with TRBD2. Germline CDR1 MDHEN, CDR2 SYDVKM. There are 15 residues in the CDR3. The junction had 8 bases not matched to a gene; V was cut back by 2 bases and J by 10 bases. The CDR3, as DNA: TGTGCCAGCAGTTTACTAGCGGGAGAAACCGGCGAGCAGTTCTTC. Translating gives CASSLLAGETGEQFF.

In its sample, this clonotype was seen many times. Within a library made for alpha chains, this beta chain is off target, and its count is uninformative. V gene TRBV20-1 combines with J gene TRBJ2-7; 12 nucleotides line up with TRBD2. Germline V lookup: CDR1 DFQATT, CDR2 SNEGSKA (reference sequence). Trimming took 5 bases from V and 7 from J; bases not matched to a gene: 15. The CDR3 is 16 residues long. The CDR3 nucleotides are TGCAGTGCTGCTTCGAGCAGACTAGCGGGAGAAGGTGAGCAGTACTTC. Translation gives CSAASSRLAGEGEQYF.